The present T cell receptor (beta chain) was sequenced within a study of beta chain features in type 1 diabetes. Study-level findings and limits: PCR might preferentially amplify shorter templates, equally in patients and controls. Across all four CD4+ subsets, people with type 1 diabetes showed modestly shorter TCRB CDR3s. Any HLA-type effect on TCRB rearrangement remained unresolved here.

Isolated RNA was reverse transcribed in full, so expressed TCRB transcripts were sequenced. Generated by immunoSEQ multiplex PCR, the TCRdb table keeps only in-frame clones and is missing some. This table has 680,000 or so clones, roughly 13% appearing once. The CDR3 contains 16 residues. V shed 3 bases and J 5 bases; nucleotides not matched to a gene: 10. Germline loops: CDR1 SGHRS, CDR2 YFSETQ. This clone was seen a few times. The antigen remains undetermined. The sequenced material came from naive CD4+ T cells from blood. The J gene is TRBJ2-1, the V gene TRBV5-1; 8 bases fit TRBD2. The clonotype was recovered from a man between 18 and 29 years old with type 1 diabetes. CDR3 DNA: TGCGCCAGCAGCTCCTCCTCAACCGGGGGGGACAATGAGCAGTTCTTC. Translating gives CASSSSSTGGDNEQFF. Complete variable domain (other parts from reference TRBV5-1 and TRBJ2-1): KAGVTQTPRYLIKTRGQQVTLSCSPISGHRSVSWYQQTPGQGLQFLFEYFSETQRNKGNFPGRFSGRQFSNSRSEMNVSTLELGDSALYLCASSSSSTGGDNEQFFGPGTRLTVL.